This note documents a single T cell receptor beta chain sequence. Sequenced material consisted of expressed TCRB transcripts (all of the isolated RNA was reverse transcribed). Data came from immunoSEQ multiplex PCR; TCRdb stores just in-frame clones and leaves some out. This sample yields some 300,000 clones, of which under 8.5% are seen a single time; roughly 1% belongs to the top ten. The germline V and J ends were trimmed by 10 bases and 1 base, with 16 bases remaining between them. The CDR3 covers 14 residues. Germline V gene sequence: CDR1 SGHTA, CDR2 FQGNSA. This sample was taken from a study of beta chain features in type 1 diabetes. Overall study context: Cell yields, gender and age were comparable in patients and healthy donors.

Sorting based on CD45RO/CCR7/CD25/CD127/CD95/CD27 separated CD4+ naive, central memory, regulatory and stem cell-like memory cells. The clonotype was recovered from a young woman in good health. The V call is TRBV7-2, the J call TRBJ1-1; TRBD1 might be the D (6 bases). Sequencing was carried out using central memory CD4+ T cells from blood. CDR3: CATGRGATNTEAFF. The CDR3 DNA sequence: TGTGCCACCGGGAGGGGGGCTACGAACACTGAAGCTTTCTTT.